The 12 T cell receptor beta chains below all came from one sample that was sequenced in a study of T cells in Graves' hyperthyroidism and ophthalmopathy. The source material, RNA transcripts, was used to amplify TCR beta CDR3 regions. First-round RT-PCR of the TCR CDR3 relied on the HTBI primer set. TCRdb passed the multiplex PCR reads through MiXCR, listing each CDR3 protein once. The table has approximately 410,000 distinct CDR3 sequences, under 15% seen once; the top ten hold less than 15%. Source material: blood. These receptors were collected from a man between 18 and 29 years old with Graves' ophthalmopathy.

V is TRBV9 and J is TRBJ2-1; 9 nucleotides match TRBD2. The junction had 15 bases not matched to a gene; V was cut back by 6 bases and J by 2 bases. This CDR3 is built from 18 residues. CDR1 and CDR2 (germline): SGDLS, YYNGEE. The CDR3 sequence: CASTPRGSGSGTYNEQFF. The CDR3, as DNA: TGTGCCAGCACCCCGAGGGGTAGCGGGAGTGGGACCTACAATGAGCAGTTCTTC. Complete variable domain (other parts from reference TRBV9 and TRBJ2-1): DSGVTQTPKHLITATGQRVTLRCSPRSGDLSVYWYQQSLDQGLQFLIQYYNGEERAKGNILERFSAQQFPDLHSELNLSSLELGDSALYFCASTPRGSGSGTYNEQFFGPGTRLTVL.

In this sample, this clonotype turned up many times. This sequence joins TRBV7-6 and TRBJ2-7; weak D call: TRBD2 (6 bases). CDR1 and CDR2 from the germline V gene are SGHVS and FNYEAQ. V was cut by 1 base and J by 5 bases, with 9 bases left in between. The CDR3 consists of 13 residues. The chain's CDR3 is CASSLGTGDEQYF. The DNA of the CDR3 is TGTGCCAGCAGCTTAGGGACGGGGGACGAGCAGTACTTC.

This clonotype was detected ten times or more. The rearrangement joins TRBV5-6 to TRBJ2-3; tentatively, D is TRBD2 (6 bases). This CDR3 region has 14 residues. With 4 bases removed from V and 4 bases from J, the gap between germline ends came to 13 bases. Germline V gene sequence: CDR1 SGHDT, CDR2 YYEEEE. This chain's CDR3 is CASSPTGGADTQYF. As DNA, the CDR3 is TGTGCCAGCAGCCCGACCGGAGGGGCAGATACGCAGTATTTT.

This clonotype came up a few times. The J gene is TRBJ1-5, the V gene TRBV15; tentatively, D is TRBD1 (5 bases). This CDR3 spans 13 amino acids. The germline V and J ends were trimmed by 1 base and 8 bases, with 9 bases remaining between them. Germline loops: CDR1 LNHNV, CDR2 YYDKDF (reference sequence). The CDR3 is CATSRGQGEPQHF. CDR3 DNA: TGTGCCACCAGCAGAGGTCAGGGCGAGCCCCAGCATTTT.

This clonotype has at least ten counts. The CDR3 DNA reads TGTGCCAGCAGCCAAGATTTCGACAGGGCGATGTATAGCGGTCAGCCCCAGCATTTT. Its translation is CASSQDFDRAMYSGQPQHF. The chain has TRBV3-1 and TRBJ1-5; 7 positions match TRBD1. Germline V gene sequence: CDR1 LGHDT, CDR2 YNNKEL (reference sequence). The CDR3 runs to 19 residues. After removal of 0 bases from V and 6 bases from J, the junction contained 17 bases not matched to a gene.

This clonotype was observed at least ten times. The chain is built from TRBV5-1 and TRBJ1-4; D may be TRBD1 (5 bases). The V gene lost 2 bases and the J gene lost 8 bases, with 13 bases spanning the gap. Germline lookup yields CDR1 SGHRS and CDR2 YFSETQ. The length of the CDR3 is 14 residues. This CDR3 is CASSFSGIGEKLFF. DNA of the CDR3: TGCGCCAGCAGCTTCTCAGGGATCGGAGAAAAACTGTTTTTT.

This clonotype was counted at least ten times. The chain carries TRBV6-1 and TRBJ2-1, with a possible D match to TRBD1 (5 bases). CDR3 size: 17 residues. The germline V and J ends were trimmed by 5 bases and 7 bases, with 24 bases remaining between them. Germline CDR1 MNHNS, CDR2 SASEGT. CDR3 nucleotide sequence: TGTGCCAGCAGTCCCAGCCCTTGGGCAGGGCAGGTAAATGAGCAGTTCTTC. Translated, it gives CASSPSPWAGQVNEQFF.

This clonotype was seen ten or more times. The rearrangement joins TRBV5-1 to TRBJ2-3, with D perhaps being TRBD1 or TRBD2 (5 bases each). The CDR3 loop spans 14 amino acids. Per germline, CDR1 SGHRS and CDR2 YFSETQ. With 7 bases removed from V and 2 bases from J, the gap between germline ends came to 14 bases. This CDR3 reads CASRREFATDTQYF. CDR3 DNA sequence: TGCGCCAGCCGCAGGGAGTTCGCCACAGATACGCAGTATTTT.

The chain is built from TRBV18 and TRBJ1-2; 9 positions agree with TRBD1. The CDR3 loop spans 16 amino acids. CDR1 and CDR2 from the germline V gene are KGHSH and LQKENI. The V gene end was trimmed by 6 bases and the J gene end by 0 bases; junction bases not matched to a gene: 8. CDR3 region: CASSLGQGRANYGYTF. The CDR3 DNA reads as TGTGCCAGCTCCCTGGGACAGGGCAGAGCTAACTATGGCTACACCTTC.

This clonotype was detected ten times or more. The V and J genes are TRBV9 and TRBJ2-3; D ambiguous. CDR1 and CDR2 (germline): SGDLS, YYNGEE. This CDR3 is built from 15 residues. Trimming cost V 2 bases and J 2 bases, with 12 bases left between them. CDR3 loop: CASSVRFEPTDTQYF. The CDR3 nucleotides are TGTGCCAGCAGCGTCCGATTTGAGCCCACAGATACGCAGTATTTT.

This clonotype was found a few times. The chain uses TRBV4-1 and TRBJ1-5; TRBD1 matches 8 bases. With 4 bases clipped from V and 5 bases from J, the junction kept 7 bases outside the gene matches. CDR1 and CDR2 (germline): MGHRA, YSYEKL. CDR3 length: 15 residues. This CDR3 reads CASSPLQGDHQPQHF. For the CDR3, the DNA is TGCGCCAGCAGCCCGTTACAGGGGGACCATCAGCCCCAGCATTTT.

This clonotype was counted a few times. The chain links TRBV10-3 to TRBJ1-4; D is perhaps TRBD1 (5 bases). The V end was cut by 8 bases, the J end by 3 bases, with 16 bases between. From germline, CDR1 is ENHRY and CDR2 SYGVKD. The length of the CDR3 is 15 residues. CDR3 region: CAIGGPGSANEKLFF. For the CDR3, the DNA is TGTGCCATCGGGGGACCCGGGTCGGCTAATGAAAAACTGTTTTTT.